The entry below describes one T cell receptor (beta chain). This clone's antigen is unknown. Base quality data are lacking; no much larger clone is found one base away. Inclusive of the bounding cysteine and phenylalanine, the CDR3 is 17 residues long. Left in the record is the CDR3 DNA by itself, 51 bases read in frame from the first base. Compared with germline, V lacks 3 bases and J lacks 1 base; bases without a gene match: 10. CDR1 and CDR2, looked up from the germline V gene, are KGHSH and LQKENI. The donors were healthy, HIV-negative adults with no recently reported acute infections or vaccinations. Only Caucasian adults living in Nashville, Tennessee, USA were represented among the donors. CD4+ T cells were enriched by magnetic negative selection; naive cells were then positively selected on CD45RA, and the negative fraction formed the memory subset. After blood collection by leukapheresis, PBMCs were isolated using Ficoll-Histopaque density gradient centrifugation and then cryopreserved in the vapor phase of liquid nitrogen. Analytical flow cytometry was used to check the purity and quantity of each magnetically sorted T cell population. Genomic DNA was isolated from each sorted fraction and quantified by UV absorbance on a Nanodrop 2000c.

These data come from a study of shared clonotypes between healthy human individuals (dated by TCRdb to the early 2020s). At the level of the whole study: A few men and two women, aged 18 to 49 years, made up the cohort. Blood TCR repertoires of five healthy adults were deeply sequenced to estimate repertoire size and the extent of clonotype sharing between individuals. Per donor, three plates each were used for CD4 naive and CD4 memory, two for CD8 naive, and one for CD8 memory. Per donor, leukapheresis produced somewhere between about 0.94 and 9 billion PBMCs. To increase sequencing depth and limit assay-specific biases, different laboratories used diverse techniques to prepare libraries and sequence TCR repertoires. General conclusions and limits of the study: Even with the large sequencing depth, rarefaction of the sorted-subset datasets indicated that sequencing was incomplete. Naive subsets generally had larger estimated clonotype richness than memory subsets did. Pairwise subsampling led to the expectation that sequencing depth would affect the degree of clonotype sharing among donors. Compared with non-shared clonotypes, the clonotypes found in all four sorted-subset donors had higher generation probabilities. About 5% of naive CD4, around 4% of naive CD8, about 2.1% of memory CD4, and about 0.4% of memory CD8 clonotypes were shared across a few donors. The genetic and exposure-history diversity represented was limited by the small number of donors. Only blood was sampled, and tissue TCR repertoires likely differ from those in blood.

TCR CDR3 regions were amplified from genomic DNA by multiplex PCR using the deep immunoSEQ assay. For each cell subset, the extracted genomic DNA was distributed evenly across all wells of several immunoSEQ 96-well plates, and each plate served as one replicate. For sorted subsets, around 0.2 ug genomic DNA, equal to tens of thousands of T cell genomes, was loaded into each replicate PCR. The purified libraries were quantified using a Qubit 3.0 fluorometer, sized with a Bioanalyzer 2100, and then quantified again using the KAPA Library Quantification kit. A separate single-read 150-cycle Illumina NextSeq 550 flow cell was used to sequence each immunoSEQ 96-well plate. As for the authors' bioinformatics: Because the immunoSEQ output held only junctional sequences and lacked quality scores, the filtering could not match the filtering applied to full-length reads. Sequences were annotated with PyIR, a Python wrapper for IgBLAST v1.9, and V/J genes and CDR3 were assigned using IMGT germline references. Reads were removed for weak V/J assignments (E-value above 1e-6), missing CDR3, stop codons, out-of-frame junctions, or ambiguous translated residues. V3J clonotypes were defined as sequences sharing an identical inferred V gene, J gene, and CDR3 amino acid sequence. Percentage overlap between repertoires was calculated by dividing the number of shared unique clonotypes by the size of the smaller repertoire. Richness of each repertoire was evaluated using RTK rarefaction, the Chao1 estimator, and Recon v2.1 estimates of unobserved clonotypes. Generation probabilities for all TCRbeta clonotypes obtained by the gDNA method from four donors were computed using OLGA. Here the immuneACCESS table is served through TCRdb, limited to in-frame sequences with V and J called. Missing clones are a known gap in these copies; in checked studies unresolved V genes cover under half, and the rest lacks a known reason. Clonal size and the V and J genes are those of that table, whereas D and trimming came from the DNA. This sample holds some 1 million clones; around 74% were observed only once. The top ten constitute roughly 1.4% of the sample.

The chain was built from TRBV18 and TRBJ1-1, with 8 junctional bases fitting TRBD1. This TCR derives from a man aged 18-30 years in good health. Sequenced material: memory CD4+ T cells sorted from blood. The cell subset or site label of this sample denotes: CD45RA-negative fraction. The DNA is as follows: TGTGCCAGCTCACCTCCCAGACCAGACAGGGGGAACACTGAAGCTTTCTTT. Its translation is CASSPPRPDRGNTEAFF. Supplemented by the reference TRBV18 and TRBJ1-1 proteins around the CDR3, the complete variable domain is NAGVMQNPRHLVRRRGQEARLRCSPMKGHSHVYWYRQLPEEGLKFMVYLQKENIIDESGMPKERFSAEFPKEGPSILRIQQVVRGDSAAYFCASSPPRPDRGNTEAFFGQGTRLTVV.